What follows is one TCR beta chain and its context. Its specificity is not known. This entry comes from a study of T cells expressing NK-cell markers. The wider study: Underlying the TCR beta repertoires were sorted CD3+CD56+NKG2C+, CD3+CD56+NKG2C- and CD3+CD56-NKG2C+ T cells. Study conclusions and caveats: Several donors likewise had their CD3+CD56-NKG2C+ fraction led by these clonotypes.

Reprocessing the 5' RACE reads, TCRdb reports a single entry for every CDR3 protein and omits DNA. Found here are about 160,000 distinct CDR3 sequences; the top ten clones hold around 20%. CDR1 is MNHEY, CDR2 SMNVEV, per germline (reference sequence). The CDR3 is 15 amino acids. The genes are TRBV27 and TRBJ2-1; lacking DNA, the TRBD2 call made by TCRdb goes unchecked. The sequencing sample was made of blood T cells: a sorted CD56 or NKG2C T cell subset, CD4+ or CD8+ T cells, or bulk PBMC T cells (not recorded which). The clonotype was recovered from a man aged 18 to 69 in good health. The CDR3 loop reads CASTQTSGTLNEQFF.